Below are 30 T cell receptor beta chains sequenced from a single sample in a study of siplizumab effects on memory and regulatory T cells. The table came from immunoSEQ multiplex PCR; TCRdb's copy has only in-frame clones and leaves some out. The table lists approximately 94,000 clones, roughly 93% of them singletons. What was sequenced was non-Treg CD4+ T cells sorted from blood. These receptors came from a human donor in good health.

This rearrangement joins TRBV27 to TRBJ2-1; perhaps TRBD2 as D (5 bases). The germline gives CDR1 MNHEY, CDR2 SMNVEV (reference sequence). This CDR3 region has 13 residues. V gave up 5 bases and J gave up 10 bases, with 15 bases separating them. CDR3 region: CASSPRTPYEQFF. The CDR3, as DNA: TGTGCCAGCAGTCCCCGGACTCCATACGAGCAGTTCTTC.

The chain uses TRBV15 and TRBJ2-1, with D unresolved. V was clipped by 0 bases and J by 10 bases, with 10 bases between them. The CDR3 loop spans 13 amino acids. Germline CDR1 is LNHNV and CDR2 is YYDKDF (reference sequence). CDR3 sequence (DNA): TGTGCCACCAGCAGAGATCCGGGTTTGGAGCAGTTCTTC. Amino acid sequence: CATSRDPGLEQFF.

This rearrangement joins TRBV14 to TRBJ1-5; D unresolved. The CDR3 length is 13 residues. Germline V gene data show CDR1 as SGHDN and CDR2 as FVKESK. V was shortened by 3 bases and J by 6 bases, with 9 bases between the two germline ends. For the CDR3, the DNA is TGTGCCAGCAGCCAGGACTTAGGTCAGCCCCAGCATTTT. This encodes CASSQDLGQPQHF.

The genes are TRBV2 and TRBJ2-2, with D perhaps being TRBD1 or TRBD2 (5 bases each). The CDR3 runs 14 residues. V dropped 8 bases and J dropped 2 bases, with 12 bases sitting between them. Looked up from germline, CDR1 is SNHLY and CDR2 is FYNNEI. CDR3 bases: TGTGCCAGCTTAGCGACAGATAACACCGGGGAGCTGTTTTTT. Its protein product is CASLATDNTGELFF.

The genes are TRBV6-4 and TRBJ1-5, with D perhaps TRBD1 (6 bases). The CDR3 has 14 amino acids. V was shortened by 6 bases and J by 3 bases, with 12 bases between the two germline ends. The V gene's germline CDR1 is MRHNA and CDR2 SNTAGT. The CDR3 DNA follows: TGTGCCAGCAGCGCGGACAGAAACAATCAGCCCCAGCATTTT. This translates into CASSADRNNQPQHF.

CDR3 sequence: CAWGGGLPLTDTQYF. In nucleotides, the CDR3 is TGTGCCTGGGGAGGGGGACTCCCACTAACAGATACGCAGTATTTT. V and J are TRBV30 and TRBJ2-3; D assignment may be TRBD1 or TRBD2 (6 bases each). Trimming pared 5 bases from V and 3 bases from J, leaving 18 bases between. The CDR3 is made up of 15 amino acids. In germline, CDR1 is GTSNPN, CDR2 SVGIG (reference sequence).

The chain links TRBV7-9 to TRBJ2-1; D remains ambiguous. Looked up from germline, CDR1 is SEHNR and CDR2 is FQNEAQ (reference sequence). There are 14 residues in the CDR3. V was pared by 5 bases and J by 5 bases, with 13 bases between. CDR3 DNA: TGTGCCAGCAGCCCCCGGGTTTCGGACAATGAGCAGTTCTTC. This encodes CASSPRVSDNEQFF.

This CDR3 is CASSALLEVDTQYF. The CDR3 bases are TGTGCCAGCAGCGCCCTCCTAGAAGTAGATACGCAGTATTTT. The V gene is TRBV9, the J gene TRBJ2-3; D unclear. Germline assignment: CDR1 SGDLS and CDR2 YYNGEE. CDR3 length equals 14 residues. Trimming left V 3 bases short and J 5 bases short, with 13 bases between.

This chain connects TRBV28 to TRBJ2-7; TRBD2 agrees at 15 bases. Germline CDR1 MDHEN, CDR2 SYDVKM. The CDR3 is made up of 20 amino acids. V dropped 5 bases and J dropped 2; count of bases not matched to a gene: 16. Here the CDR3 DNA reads TGTGCCAGCAGTACTCGGGGGGGACTAGCGGGAGGACAAAAGCCCTACGAGCAGTACTTC. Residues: CASSTRGGLAGGQKPYEQYF.

CDR3 coding DNA: TGTGCCAGCAGCGACCGACTAGCGGGAGATAATGAGCAGTTCTTC. It codes for CASSDRLAGDNEQFF. This chain links TRBV7-2 with TRBJ2-1, with 12 nucleotides matching TRBD2. This CDR3 comprises 15 residues. The trim removed 5 bases at V and 7 bases at J, leaving 6 bases unmatched. Germline CDR1 is SGHTA and CDR2 is FQGNSA.

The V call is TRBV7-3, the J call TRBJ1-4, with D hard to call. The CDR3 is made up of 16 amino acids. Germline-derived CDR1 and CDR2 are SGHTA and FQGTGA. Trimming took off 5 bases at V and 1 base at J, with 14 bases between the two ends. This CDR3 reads CASSPLDRETNEKLFF. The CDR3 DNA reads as TGTGCCAGCAGCCCATTGGATAGGGAAACTAATGAAAAACTGTTTTTT.

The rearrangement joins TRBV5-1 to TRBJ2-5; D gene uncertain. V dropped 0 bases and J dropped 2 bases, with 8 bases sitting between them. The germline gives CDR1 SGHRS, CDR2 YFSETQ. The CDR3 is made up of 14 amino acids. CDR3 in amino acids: CASSLGAQQETQYF. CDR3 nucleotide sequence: TGCGCCAGCAGCTTGGGGGCACAACAAGAGACCCAGTACTTC.

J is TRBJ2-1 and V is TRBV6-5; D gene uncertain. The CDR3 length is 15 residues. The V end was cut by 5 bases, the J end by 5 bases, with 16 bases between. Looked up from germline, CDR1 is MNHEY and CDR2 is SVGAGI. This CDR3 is CASSPRWSKNNEQFF. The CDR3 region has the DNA TGTGCCAGCAGTCCCCGCTGGTCCAAAAACAATGAGCAGTTCTTC.

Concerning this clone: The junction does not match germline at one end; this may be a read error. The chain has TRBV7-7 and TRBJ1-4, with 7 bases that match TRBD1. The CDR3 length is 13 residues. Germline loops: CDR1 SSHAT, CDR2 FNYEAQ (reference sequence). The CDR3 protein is CASSTGEREKLFF. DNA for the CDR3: TGTGCTAGCAGCACAGGGGAACGTGAAAAACTGTTTTTT.

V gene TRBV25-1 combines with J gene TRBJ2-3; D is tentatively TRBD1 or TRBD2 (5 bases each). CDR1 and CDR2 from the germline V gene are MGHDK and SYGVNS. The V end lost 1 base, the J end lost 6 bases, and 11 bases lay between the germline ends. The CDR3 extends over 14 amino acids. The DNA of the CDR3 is TGTGCCAGCAGTGAATTTGGGACCGATGATACGCAGTATTTT. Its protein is CASSEFGTDDTQYF.

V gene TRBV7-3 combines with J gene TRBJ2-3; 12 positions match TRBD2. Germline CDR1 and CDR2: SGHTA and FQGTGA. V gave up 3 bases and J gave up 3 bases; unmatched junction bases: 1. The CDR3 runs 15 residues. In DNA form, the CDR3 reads TGTGCCAGCAGCTTGACTAGCGGGAGAACAGATACGCAGTATTTT. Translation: CASSLTSGRTDTQYF.

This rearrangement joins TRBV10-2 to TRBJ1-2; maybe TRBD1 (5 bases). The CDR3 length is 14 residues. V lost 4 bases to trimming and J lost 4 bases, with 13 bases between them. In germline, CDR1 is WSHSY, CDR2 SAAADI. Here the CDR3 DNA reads TGCGCCAGCAGTGGGGGGGTTGTTCTCTATGGCTACACCTTC. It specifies CASSGGVVLYGYTF.

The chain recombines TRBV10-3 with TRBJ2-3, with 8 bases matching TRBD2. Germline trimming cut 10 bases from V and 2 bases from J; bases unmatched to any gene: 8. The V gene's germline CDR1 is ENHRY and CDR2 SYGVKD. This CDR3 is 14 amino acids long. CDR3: CATTKAGATDTQYF. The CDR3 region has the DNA TGTGCCACCACAAAAGCGGGGGCCACAGATACGCAGTATTTT.

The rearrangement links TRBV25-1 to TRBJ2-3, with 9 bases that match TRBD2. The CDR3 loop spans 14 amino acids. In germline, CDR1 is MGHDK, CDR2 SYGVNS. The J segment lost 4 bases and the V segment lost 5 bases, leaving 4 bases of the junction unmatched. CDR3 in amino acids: CASSRAGGSDTQYF. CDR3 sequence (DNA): TGTGCCAGCAGTAGGGCGGGAGGGTCAGATACGCAGTATTTT.

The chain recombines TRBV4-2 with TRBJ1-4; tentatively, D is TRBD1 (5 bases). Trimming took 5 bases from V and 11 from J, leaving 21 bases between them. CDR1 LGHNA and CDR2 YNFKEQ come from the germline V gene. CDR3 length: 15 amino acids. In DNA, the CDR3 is TGTGCCAGCAGCGAGAGTTTTGGGGCGGCGGGGAAACTGTTTTTT. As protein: CASSESFGAAGKLFF.

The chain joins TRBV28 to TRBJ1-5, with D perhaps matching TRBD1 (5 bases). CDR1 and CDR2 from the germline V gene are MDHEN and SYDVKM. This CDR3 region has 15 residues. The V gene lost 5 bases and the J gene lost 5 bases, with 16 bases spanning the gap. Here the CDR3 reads CASSRDRDRDQPQHF. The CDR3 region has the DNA TGTGCCAGCAGTCGGGACCGGGACCGAGATCAGCCCCAGCATTTT.

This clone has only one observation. The CDR3 reads CATSRGGNRGNEQYF. Here the CDR3 DNA reads TGTGCCACCAGCAGAGGTGGGAACAGGGGAAACGAGCAGTACTTC. V gene TRBV15 combines with J gene TRBJ2-7, with 7 bases aligning to TRBD1. The CDR3 has 15 amino acids. From germline, CDR1 is LNHNV and CDR2 YYDKDF (reference sequence). V lost 1 base to trimming and J lost 5 bases; unmatched junction nucleotides: 8. Variable domain in full (rest from reference TRBV15 and TRBJ2-7): DAMVIQNPRYQVTQFGKPVTLSCSQTLNHNVMYWYQQKSSQAPKLLFHYYDKDFNNEADTPDNFQSRRPNTSFCFLDIRSPGLGDTAMYLCATSRGGNRGNEQYFGPGTRLTVT.

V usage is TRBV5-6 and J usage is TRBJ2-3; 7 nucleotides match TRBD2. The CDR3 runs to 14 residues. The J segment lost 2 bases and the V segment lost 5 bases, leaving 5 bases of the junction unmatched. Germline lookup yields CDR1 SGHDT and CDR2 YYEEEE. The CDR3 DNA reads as TGTGCCAGCAGGGCCGGGACTATCACAGATACGCAGTATTTT. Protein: CASRAGTITDTQYF.

The CDR3 here is CASSWEAEQFF. CDR3 DNA: TGTGCCAGCAGTTGGGAAGCCGAGCAGTTCTTC. This chain uses TRBV6-5 with TRBJ2-1; no firm D call. The CDR3 has 11 residues. Germline CDR1 reads MNHEY; CDR2 reads SVGAGI. V shed 4 bases and J shed 10 bases, with 8 bases lying between them.

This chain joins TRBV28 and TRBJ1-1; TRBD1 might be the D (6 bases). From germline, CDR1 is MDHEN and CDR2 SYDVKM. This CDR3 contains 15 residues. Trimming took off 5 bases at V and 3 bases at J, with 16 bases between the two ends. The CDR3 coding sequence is TGTGCCAGCAGTGCTACAGGGCTGGGGGACACTGAAGCTTTCTTT. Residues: CASSATGLGDTEAFF. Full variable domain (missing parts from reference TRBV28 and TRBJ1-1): DVKVTQSSRYLVKRTGEKVFLECVQDMDHENMFWYRQDPGLGLRLIYFSYDVKMKEKGDIPEGYSVSREKKERFSLILESASTNQTSMYLCASSATGLGDTEAFFGQGTRLTVV.

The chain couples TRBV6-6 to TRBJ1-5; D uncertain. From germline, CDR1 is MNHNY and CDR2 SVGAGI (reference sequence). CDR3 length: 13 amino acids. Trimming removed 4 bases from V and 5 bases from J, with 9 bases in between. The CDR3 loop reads CASSFSIYQPQHF. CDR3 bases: TGTGCCAGCAGTTTCTCCATTTATCAGCCCCAGCATTTT.

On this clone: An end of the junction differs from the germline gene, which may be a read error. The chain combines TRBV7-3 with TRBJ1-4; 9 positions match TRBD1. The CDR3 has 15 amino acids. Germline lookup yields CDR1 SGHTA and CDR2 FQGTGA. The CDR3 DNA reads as TGTGCCAGCAGCGTAACAGGGGGCGAAGATGAAAAACTGTTTTTT. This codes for CASSVTGGEDEKLFF.

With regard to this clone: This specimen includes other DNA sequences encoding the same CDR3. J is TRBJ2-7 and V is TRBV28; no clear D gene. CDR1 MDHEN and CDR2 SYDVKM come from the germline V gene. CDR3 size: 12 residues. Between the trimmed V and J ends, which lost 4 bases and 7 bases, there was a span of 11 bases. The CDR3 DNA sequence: TGTGCCAGCAGTTCACCCCCCCGGGAGCAGTACTTC. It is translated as CASSSPPREQYF.

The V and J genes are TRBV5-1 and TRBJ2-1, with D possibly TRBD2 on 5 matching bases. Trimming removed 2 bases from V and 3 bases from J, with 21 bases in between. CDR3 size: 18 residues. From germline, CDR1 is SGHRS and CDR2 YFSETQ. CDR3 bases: TGCGCCAGCAGCTTAGAATCAGTTCGTGGGAGAGACTACAATGAGCAGTTCTTC. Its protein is CASSLESVRGRDYNEQFF.

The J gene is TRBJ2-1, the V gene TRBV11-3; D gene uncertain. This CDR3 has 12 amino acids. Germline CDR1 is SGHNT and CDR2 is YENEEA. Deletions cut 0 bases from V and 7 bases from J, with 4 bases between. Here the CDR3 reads CASSLDRNEQFF. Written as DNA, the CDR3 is TGTGCCAGCAGCTTAGACAGAAATGAGCAGTTCTTC. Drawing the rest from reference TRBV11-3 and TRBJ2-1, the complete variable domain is EAGVVQSPRYKIIEKKQPVAFWCNPISGHNTLYWYLQNLGQGPELLIRYENEEAVDDSQLPKDRFSAERLKGVDSTLKIQPAELGDSAVYLCASSLDRNEQFFGPGTRLTVL.